This T cell receptor beta chain is drawn from a study of blood T cells in healthy people across ages. The people who gave samples were healthy Caucasians from Russia, aged about 6 to 100. No fewer than 6.5 million PBMCs went into each sample. For the second PCR, which ran for about 7 to 12 cycles, a sample-barcoded 5' primer and a J-beta primer mix were used. Individual samples furnished no less than 2.5 million CDR3-containing paired-end reads apiece. MiXCR, run by TCRdb on the 5' RACE reads, gives a single entry per CDR3 protein. Of roughly 680,000 distinct CDR3 sequences listed, roughly 21% are singletons. V was pared by 7 bases and J by 4 bases, with 6 bases of the junction left unmatched. The CDR3 extends over 15 amino acids.

The genes are TRBV12-3 or TRBV12-4 and TRBJ2-2, with 10 positions matching TRBD1. Source material: blood. The sequence was collected from a man between 65 and 85 years old in good health. The CDR3 coding sequence is TGTGCCAGCACCTACTGGACAGGGGGCACCGGGGAGCTGTTTTTT. Translated: CASTYWTGGTGELFF.